Listed here are 19 T cell receptor beta chains from one sample, sequenced in a study of Ad26.COV2.S vaccination and SARS-CoV-2 variants. TCRdb's table, derived via immunoSEQ multiplex PCR, lists solely in-frame clones and lacks some. Among roughly 700,000 clones listed, 89% were seen once. Indicated treatment: 15 to 20 received Ad26.COV2.S at low or high dose, single or two shots; 5 received placebo; per-sample allocation not given. Specimen acquisition occurred on day 63 following the initial vaccine or placebo injection. Sample: peripheral blood, taken in a trial of Ad26.COV2.S vaccine versus placebo. These receptors all come from a person aged 18 to 59 who received the Ad26.COV2.S COVID-19 vaccine or a placebo.

The rearrangement joins TRBV27 to TRBJ2-7; 7 nucleotides agree with TRBD1. After removal of 5 bases from V and 1 base from J, the junction contained 5 bases not matched to a gene. Germline-derived CDR1 and CDR2 are MNHEY and SMNVEV (reference sequence). The CDR3 runs 14 residues. The CDR3 DNA reads TGTGCCAGCAGTATAAGGGGGCCTTCCTACGAGCAGTACTTC. It yields the protein CASSIRGPSYEQYF.

The rearrangement uses TRBV6-6 and TRBJ2-7, with 7 bases identical to TRBD1. This CDR3 has 14 amino acids. The V gene's germline CDR1 is MNHNY and CDR2 SVGAGI (reference sequence). After removal of 2 bases from V and 2 bases from J, the junction contained 3 bases not matched to a gene. CDR3 bases: TGTGCCAGCAGTTACAGGACAGGAGCCTACGAGCAGTACTTC. Amino acids: CASSYRTGAYEQYF.

The chain uses TRBV6-4 and TRBJ1-2; unclear D gene. The CDR3 extends over 13 amino acids. The ends were cut back, 8 bases at V and 0 bases at J, with 10 bases in the middle. The germline V gene has CDR1 MRHNA and CDR2 SNTAGT. The CDR3 DNA follows: TGTGCCAGCGCCCCCGAGTCTAACTATGGCTACACCTTC. Translating it yields CASAPESNYGYTF.

The chain uses TRBV4-1 and TRBJ1-4; 9 bases agree with TRBD1. CDR1 is MGHRA and CDR2 is YSYEKL in the germline V gene. The CDR3 loop spans 14 amino acids. The V gene end was trimmed by 1 base and the J gene end by 8 bases; junction bases not matched to a gene: 2. CDR3 nucleotides: TGCGCCAGCAGCCAAGGACAGGGGGACGAAAAACTGTTTTTT. It yields the protein CASSQGQGDEKLFF.

The chain recombines TRBV5-1 with TRBJ2-7; the match to TRBD2 covers 14 bases. The CDR3 spans 16 residues. The V gene end was trimmed by 3 bases and the J gene end by 6 bases; junction bases not matched to a gene: 8. Germline V CDR1 and CDR2: SGHRS, YFSETQ. The CDR3 loop reads CASSYPDGTSGGEQYF. DNA for the CDR3: TGCGCCAGCAGCTACCCGGACGGGACTAGCGGGGGCGAGCAGTACTTC.

The chain joins TRBV5-4 to TRBJ1-3; possible D gene TRBD1, 6 bases. The CDR3 covers 16 residues. CDR1 and CDR2 (germline): SGHNT, YYREEE (reference sequence). V was trimmed by 0 bases and J by 0 bases, leaving 10 bases between them. CDR3 nucleotides: TGTGCCAGCAGCTTGGGGACAGCCTTCTCTGGAAACACCATATATTTT. Protein: CASSLGTAFSGNTIYF.

This chain connects TRBV24-1 to TRBJ2-2; D remains unclear. This CDR3 spans 13 amino acids. CDR1 and CDR2 from the germline V gene are KGHDR and SFDVKD. V was trimmed by 9 bases and J by 3 bases, leaving 10 bases between them. The CDR3 DNA reads as TGTGCCACCCGAAGCCCGGACACCGGGGAGCTGTTTTTT. Its protein is CATRSPDTGELFF.

The rearrangement uses TRBV27 and TRBJ2-7; 9 nucleotides align to TRBD1. V lost 6 bases to trimming and J lost 7 bases; unmatched junction nucleotides: 13. Looked up from germline, CDR1 is MNHEY and CDR2 is SMNVEV (reference sequence). The CDR3 sequence is 15 residues long. CDR3 DNA sequence: TGTGCCAGCAGGGAATTCACGGACAGGGGAGGGGAGCAGTACTTC. This codes for CASREFTDRGGEQYF.

V and J are TRBV15 and TRBJ2-2, with unresolved D. This CDR3 contains 16 residues. Per the germline V gene, CDR1 is LNHNV and CDR2 is YYDKDF (reference sequence). Trimming pared 0 bases from V and 0 bases from J, leaving 8 bases between. In nucleotides, the CDR3 is TGTGCCACCAGCAGAGATTACGGGTCGAACACCGGGGAGCTGTTTTTT. Amino acids: CATSRDYGSNTGELFF.

This chain uses TRBV19 with TRBJ1-5; 7 bases are shared with TRBD1. The trim removed 9 bases at V and 7 bases at J, leaving 6 bases unmatched. The germline V gene has CDR1 LNHDA and CDR2 SQIVND (reference sequence). The CDR3 spans 12 residues. The CDR3 DNA follows: TGTGCCAGCAACAGGGGCCGCCAGCCCCAGCATTTT. This translates into CASNRGRQPQHF.

This clone was detected a few times. The chain uses TRBV19 and TRBJ2-7, with D maybe TRBD1 (6 bases). The CDR3 is 13 amino acids. The germline V and J ends were trimmed by 7 bases and 6 bases, with 16 bases remaining between them. The germline CDR1 and CDR2 sequences are LNHDA and SQIVND (reference sequence). The CDR3 bases are TGTGCCAGTAAAAAAAAGGACAGTACCGAGCAGTACTTC. Translated: CASKKKDSTEQYF. The full variable domain, completed using reference TRBV19 and TRBJ2-7, is DGGITQSPKYLFRKEGQNVTLSCEQNLNHDAMYWYRQDPGQGLRLIYYSQIVNDFQKGDIAEGYSVSREKKESFPLTVTSAQKNPTAFYLCASKKKDSTEQYFGPGTRLTVT.

V gene TRBV19 combines with J gene TRBJ2-2, with a possible D match to TRBD2 (6 bases). The CDR3 is 15 amino acids. V lost 3 bases and J lost 5, with 13 bases in between. CDR1 and CDR2 from the germline V gene are LNHDA and SQIVND (reference sequence). CDR3 nucleotide sequence: TGTGCCAGTAGTATCCCCGGGGGAGGTACCGGGGAGCTGTTTTTT. Translating gives CASSIPGGGTGELFF.

This clone occurred once. The rearrangement links TRBV19 to TRBJ1-5; D may be TRBD1 (6 bases). Per germline, CDR1 LNHDA and CDR2 SQIVND (reference sequence). The CDR3 runs to 16 residues. V lost 6 bases and J 6 bases, leaving 21 bases between the germline ends. CDR3 bases: TGTGCCAGTAGGCCATTCCGGGACAAGCCTTCTCAGCCCCAGCATTTT. This translates into CASRPFRDKPSQPQHF.

Details on this clone: The same CDR3 arises from other DNA sequences in this sample as well. This rearrangement joins TRBV27 to TRBJ2-7; TRBD1 agrees at 7 bases. The junction had 6 bases not matched to a gene; V was cut back by 5 bases and J by 2 bases. This CDR3 is built from 14 residues. Germline CDR1 reads MNHEY; CDR2 reads SMNVEV (reference sequence). The DNA for the CDR3 is TGTGCCAGCAGTCGACAGGGTGCTACCTACGAGCAGTACTTC. This encodes CASSRQGATYEQYF.

The chain employs TRBV28 and TRBJ1-1; 9 nucleotides match TRBD1. CDR3 size: 20 residues. J lost 0 bases, V lost 3 bases, and 17 bases had no gene match. CDR1 MDHEN and CDR2 SYDVKM come from the germline V gene. CDR3 residues: CASSFVGGAGQGLMNTEAFF. The CDR3 DNA is TGTGCCAGCAGTTTTGTCGGTGGGGCCGGACAGGGGTTAATGAACACTGAAGCTTTCTTT.

This clone was detected once. The chain joins TRBV5-1 to TRBJ1-1; TRBD1 matches at 7 bases. The CDR3 sequence is 15 residues long. Looked up from germline, CDR1 is SGHRS and CDR2 is YFSETQ. V lost 4 bases, J lost 1 base, and 7 bases stayed unmatched. CDR3 DNA sequence: TGCGCCAGCAGCCCAGCCTGGACAGGGAACACTGAAGCTTTCTTT. Protein: CASSPAWTGNTEAFF.

This clone was counted a few times. The chain uses TRBV7-2 and TRBJ2-7, with TRBD2 matching over 8 bases. Germline loops: CDR1 SGHTA, CDR2 FQGNSA. The CDR3 totals 15 residues. The V gene end was trimmed by 0 bases and the J gene end by 2 bases; junction bases not matched to a gene: 3. CDR3 in amino acids: CASSLAPGLAYEQYF. Written as DNA, the CDR3 is TGTGCCAGCAGCTTAGCCCCGGGACTAGCCTACGAGCAGTACTTC.

This clone was detected once. CDR3 sequence: CASSVSYTEAFF. The DNA of the CDR3 is TGTGCCAGCAGTGTCTCATACACTGAAGCTTTCTTT. V usage is TRBV2 and J usage is TRBJ1-1; D not resolved. Germline CDR1 is SNHLY and CDR2 is FYNNEI. V was trimmed by 4 bases and J by 3 bases, leaving 6 bases between them. This CDR3 is built from 12 residues.

The rearrangement uses TRBV11-3 and TRBJ1-1; D is uncertain. This CDR3 region has 13 residues. In germline, CDR1 is SGHNT, CDR2 YENEEA. Trimming shortened V by 1 base and J by 1 base, and 4 bases separated the two germline ends. The DNA of the CDR3 is TGTGCCAGCAGCTTAGCAGCGAACACTGAAGCTTTCTTT. Protein sequence: CASSLAANTEAFF.